This T cell receptor (beta chain) was found in a study of T-cell memory formation after mild COVID-19. About the study: Largely, the TCR clusters proved donor specific.

This CDR3 is 13 amino acids long. Trimming at V came to 7 bases and at J to 3 bases, leaving 8 bases not matched to a gene. Germline CDR1 is DFQATT and CDR2 is SNEGSKA (reference sequence). General study results and limits: CD4/CD8 balance held among clones contracting day 15 to 85, and later expanders leaned CD4+. Pre-infection memory held some responding clones, suggesting pre-existing cross-reactive T cells responded. There was no confirmation that second-wave clones peaking on day 37 were SARS-CoV-2 specific.

TCRdb redid the calling of the 5' RACE reads with MiXCR, one entry per CDR3 protein. The table records about 190,000 distinct CDR3 sequences, over 9.5% of them present only once. This clonotype was seen only a few times. The antigen is not known. Specimen: PBMCs or a T cell subset sorted from them (not recorded which). The sequence was obtained from a man younger than 35 who had mild COVID-19 (a few samples of this study predate the infection). Cell type and time point are not known. V gene TRBV20-1 combines with J gene TRBJ2-7; 8 bases are a match to TRBD2. The CDR3 DNA follows: TGCAGTGGTGCGGGGGGCCAAAGCTACGAGCAGTACTTC. Its translation: CSGAGGQSYEQYF.